This T cell receptor (beta chain) was recovered during a study of CD8+ T cells in alopecia areata. Study-level information: Oral tofacitinib, 5 to 10 mg twice daily, was given in an open-label trial.

Regarding treatment: oral pan-JAK inhibitor, 5-10 mg twice daily. From alopecia areata patients, lesional scalp punch biopsies and peripheral blood were collected. Once RNA had been extracted, it was reverse transcribed into cDNA to act as the sequencing template. Assay: immunoSEQ multiplex PCR; the TCRdb copy retains only in-frame clones and omits some. Of 180,000 or so clones listed, about 53% are singletons. The CDR3 is 14 residues long. J was trimmed by 10 bases and V by 2 bases; bases with no gene match: 8. Per germline, CDR1 GTSNPN and CDR2 SVGIG (reference sequence). The TCR sequence derives from a human donor with alopecia areata. The source material was CD8+ T cells sorted from blood, sampled at week 24, from a patient treated with tofacitinib. J is TRBJ1-6 and V is TRBV30, with TRBD1 matching 7 bases. The CDR3 protein is CAWSTGTAQSPLHF. CDR3 DNA sequence: TGTGCCTGGAGTACCGGGACAGCTCAATCACCCCTCCACTTT.